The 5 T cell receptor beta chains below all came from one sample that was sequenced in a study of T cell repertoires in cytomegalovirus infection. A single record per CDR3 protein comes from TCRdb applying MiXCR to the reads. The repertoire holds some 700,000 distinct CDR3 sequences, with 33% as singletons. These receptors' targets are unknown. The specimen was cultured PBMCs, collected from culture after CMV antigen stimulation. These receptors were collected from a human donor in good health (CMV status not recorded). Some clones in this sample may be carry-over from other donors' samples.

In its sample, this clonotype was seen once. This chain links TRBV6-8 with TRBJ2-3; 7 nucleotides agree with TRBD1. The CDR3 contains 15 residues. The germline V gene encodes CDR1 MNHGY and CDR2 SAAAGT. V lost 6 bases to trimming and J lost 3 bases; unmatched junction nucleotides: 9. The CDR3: CASSGRQGRTDTQYF. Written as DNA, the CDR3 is TGTGCCAGCAGCGGCCGACAGGGAAGGACAGATACGCAGTATTTT.

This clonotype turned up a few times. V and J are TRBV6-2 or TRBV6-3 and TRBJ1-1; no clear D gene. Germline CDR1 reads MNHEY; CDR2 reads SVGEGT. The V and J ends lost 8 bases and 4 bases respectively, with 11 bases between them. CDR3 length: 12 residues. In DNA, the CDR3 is TGTGCCAGCCGATACGGGGTCACTGAAGCTTTCTTT. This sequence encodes CASRYGVTEAFF.

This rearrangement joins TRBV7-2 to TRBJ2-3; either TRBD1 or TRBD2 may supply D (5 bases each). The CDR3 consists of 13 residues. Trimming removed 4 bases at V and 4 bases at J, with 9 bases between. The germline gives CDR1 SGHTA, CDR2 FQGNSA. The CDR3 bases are TGTGCCAGCAGCTCCGTGGGGGCAGATACGCAGTATTTT. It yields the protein CASSSVGADTQYF.

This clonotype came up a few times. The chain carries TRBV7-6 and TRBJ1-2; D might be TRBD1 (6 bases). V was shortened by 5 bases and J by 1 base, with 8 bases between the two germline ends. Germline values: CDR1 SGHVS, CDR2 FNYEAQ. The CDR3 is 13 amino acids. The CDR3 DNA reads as TGTGCCAGCAGCCGGACAGATAACTATGGCTACACCTTC. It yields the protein CASSRTDNYGYTF.

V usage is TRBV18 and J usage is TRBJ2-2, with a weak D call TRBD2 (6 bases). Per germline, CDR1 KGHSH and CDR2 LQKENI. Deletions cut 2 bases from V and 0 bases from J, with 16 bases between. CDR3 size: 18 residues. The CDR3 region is CASSPSGGLRPNTGELFF. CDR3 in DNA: TGTGCCAGCTCACCAAGTGGGGGACTGCGTCCGAACACCGGGGAGCTGTTTTTT.